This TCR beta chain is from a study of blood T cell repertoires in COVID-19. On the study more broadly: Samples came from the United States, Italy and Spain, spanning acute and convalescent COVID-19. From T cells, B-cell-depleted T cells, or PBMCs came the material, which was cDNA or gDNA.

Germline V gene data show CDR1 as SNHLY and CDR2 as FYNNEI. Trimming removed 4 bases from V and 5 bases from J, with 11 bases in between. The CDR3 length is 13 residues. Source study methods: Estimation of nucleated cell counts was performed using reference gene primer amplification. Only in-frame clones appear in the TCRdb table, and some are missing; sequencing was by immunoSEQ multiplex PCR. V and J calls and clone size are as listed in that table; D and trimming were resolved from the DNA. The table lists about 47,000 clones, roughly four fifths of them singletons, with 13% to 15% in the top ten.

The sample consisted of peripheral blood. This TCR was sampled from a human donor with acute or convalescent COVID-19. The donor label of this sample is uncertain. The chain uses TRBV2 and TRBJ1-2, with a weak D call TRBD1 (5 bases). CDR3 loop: CASSVRQSYGYTF. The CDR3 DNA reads TGTGCCAGCAGTGTAAGACAGTCATATGGCTACACCTTC. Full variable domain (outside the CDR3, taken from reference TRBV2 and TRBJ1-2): EPEVTQTPSHQVTQMGQEVILRCVPISNHLYFYWYRQILGQKVEFLVSFYNNEISEKSEIFDDQFSVERPDGSNFTLKIRSTKLEDSAMYFCASSVRQSYGYTFGSGTRLTVV.